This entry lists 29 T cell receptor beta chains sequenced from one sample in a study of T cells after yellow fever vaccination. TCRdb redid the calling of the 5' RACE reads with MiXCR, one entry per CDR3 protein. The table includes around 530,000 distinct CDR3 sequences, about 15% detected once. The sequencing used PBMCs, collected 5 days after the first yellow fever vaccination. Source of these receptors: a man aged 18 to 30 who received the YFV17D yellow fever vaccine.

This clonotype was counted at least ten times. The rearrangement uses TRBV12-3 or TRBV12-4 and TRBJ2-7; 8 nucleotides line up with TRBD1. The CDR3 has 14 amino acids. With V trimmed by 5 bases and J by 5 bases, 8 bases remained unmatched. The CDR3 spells CASSVPGQDHEQYF. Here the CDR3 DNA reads TGTGCCAGCAGTGTACCGGGACAGGACCACGAGCAGTACTTC.

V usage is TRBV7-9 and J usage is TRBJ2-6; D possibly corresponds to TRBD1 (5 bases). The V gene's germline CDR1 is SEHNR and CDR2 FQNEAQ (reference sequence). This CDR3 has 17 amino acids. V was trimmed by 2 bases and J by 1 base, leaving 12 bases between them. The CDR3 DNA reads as TGTGCCAGCAGCTTAAGACAGCCTTTTTCTGGGGCCAACGTCCTGACTTTC. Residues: CASSLRQPFSGANVLTF.

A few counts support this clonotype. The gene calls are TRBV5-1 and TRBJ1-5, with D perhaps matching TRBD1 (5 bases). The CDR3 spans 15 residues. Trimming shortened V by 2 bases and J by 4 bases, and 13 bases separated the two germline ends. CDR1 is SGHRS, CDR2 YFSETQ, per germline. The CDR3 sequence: CASSLAGTLNQPQHF. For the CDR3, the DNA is TGCGCCAGCAGCTTAGCCGGGACCCTGAATCAGCCCCAGCATTTT. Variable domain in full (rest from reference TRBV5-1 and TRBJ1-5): KAGVTQTPRYLIKTRGQQVTLSCSPISGHRSVSWYQQTPGQGLQFLFEYFSETQRNKGNFPGRFSGRQFSNSRSEMNVSTLELGDSALYLCASSLAGTLNQPQHFGDGTRLSIL.

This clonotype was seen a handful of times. CDR3 sequence: CASSPRVGPYEQYF. CDR3 coding DNA: TGTGCCAGCAGCCCACGAGTGGGGCCGTACGAGCAGTACTTC. The genes are TRBV7-2 and TRBJ2-7; D perhaps matches TRBD1 (5 bases). The germline V gene has CDR1 SGHTA and CDR2 FQGNSA. This CDR3 spans 14 amino acids. The V end was cut by 5 bases, the J end by 4 bases, with 15 bases between.

CDR3 coding DNA: TGTGCCAGCAGTACTTCAGGGTCCCCTAACTATGGCTACACCTTC. Its translation is CASSTSGSPNYGYTF. The chain is built from TRBV6-5 and TRBJ1-2, with D perhaps matching TRBD1 (5 bases). Germline CDR1 reads MNHEY; CDR2 reads SVGAGI. Trimming pared 5 bases from V and 0 bases from J, leaving 13 bases between. The CDR3 is 15 residues long.

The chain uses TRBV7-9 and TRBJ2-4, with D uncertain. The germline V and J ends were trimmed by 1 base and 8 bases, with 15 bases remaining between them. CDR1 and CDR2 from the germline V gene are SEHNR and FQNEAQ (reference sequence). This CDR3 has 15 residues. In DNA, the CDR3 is TGTGCCAGCAGCTTAGGAGATAACGCGGCGGACATTCAGTACTTC. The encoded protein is CASSLGDNAADIQYF.

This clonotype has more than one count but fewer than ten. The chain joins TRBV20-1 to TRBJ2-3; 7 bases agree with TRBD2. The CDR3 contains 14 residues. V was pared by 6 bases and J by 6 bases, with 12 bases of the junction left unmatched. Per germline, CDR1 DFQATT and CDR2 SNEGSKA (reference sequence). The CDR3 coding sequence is TGCAGTGCGGGGGGGGTAGTTGAGTCGGATACGCAGTATTTT. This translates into CSAGGVVESDTQYF.

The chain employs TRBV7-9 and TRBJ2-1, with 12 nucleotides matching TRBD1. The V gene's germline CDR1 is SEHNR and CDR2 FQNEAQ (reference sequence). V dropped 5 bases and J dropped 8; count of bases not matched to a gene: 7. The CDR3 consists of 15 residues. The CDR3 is CASSSRDRGPHEQFF. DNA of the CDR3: TGTGCCAGCAGCAGCCGGGACAGGGGGCCCCATGAGCAGTTCTTC.

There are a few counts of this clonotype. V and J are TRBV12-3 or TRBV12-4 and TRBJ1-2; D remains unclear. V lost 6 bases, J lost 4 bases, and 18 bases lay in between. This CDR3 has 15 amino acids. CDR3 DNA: TGTGCCAGCAGCCCCTTTGACGTTCCAATCTATGGCTACACCTTC. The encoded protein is CASSPFDVPIYGYTF.

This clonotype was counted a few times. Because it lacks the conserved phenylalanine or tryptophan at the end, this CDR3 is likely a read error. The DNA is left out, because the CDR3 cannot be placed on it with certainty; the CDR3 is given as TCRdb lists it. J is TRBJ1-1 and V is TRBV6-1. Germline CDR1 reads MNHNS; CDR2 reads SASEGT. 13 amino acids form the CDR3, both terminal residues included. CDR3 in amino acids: CASSEGPLLKLAI.

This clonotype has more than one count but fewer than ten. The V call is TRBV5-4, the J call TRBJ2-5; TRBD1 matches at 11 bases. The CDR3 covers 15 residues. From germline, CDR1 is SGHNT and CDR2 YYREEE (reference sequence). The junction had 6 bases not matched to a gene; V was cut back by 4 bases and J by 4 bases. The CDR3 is CASSRGTGGGETQYF. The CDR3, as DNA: TGTGCCAGCAGCAGGGGGACAGGGGGTGGAGAGACCCAGTACTTC.

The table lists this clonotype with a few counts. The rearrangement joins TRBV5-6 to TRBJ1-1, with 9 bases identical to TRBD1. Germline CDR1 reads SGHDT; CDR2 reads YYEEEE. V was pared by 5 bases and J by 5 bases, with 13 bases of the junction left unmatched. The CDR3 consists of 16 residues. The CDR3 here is CASSLTGGARTTEAFF. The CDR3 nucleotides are TGTGCCAGCAGTCTAACAGGGGGCGCAAGGACGACTGAAGCTTTCTTT.

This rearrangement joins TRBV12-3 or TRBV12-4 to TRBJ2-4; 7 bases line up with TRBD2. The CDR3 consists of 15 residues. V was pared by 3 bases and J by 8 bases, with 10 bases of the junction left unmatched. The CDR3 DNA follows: TGTGCCAGCAGTTTGTCGGGGGGTAGTAGTGACATTCAGTACTTC. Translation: CASSLSGGSSDIQYF.

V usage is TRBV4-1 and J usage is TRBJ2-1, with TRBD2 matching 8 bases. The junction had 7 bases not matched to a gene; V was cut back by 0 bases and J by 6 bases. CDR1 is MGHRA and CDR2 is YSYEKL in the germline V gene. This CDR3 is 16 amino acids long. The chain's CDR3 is CASSQERGLVSNEQFF. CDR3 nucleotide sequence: TGCGCCAGCAGCCAAGAAAGGGGACTAGTGTCCAATGAGCAGTTCTTC.

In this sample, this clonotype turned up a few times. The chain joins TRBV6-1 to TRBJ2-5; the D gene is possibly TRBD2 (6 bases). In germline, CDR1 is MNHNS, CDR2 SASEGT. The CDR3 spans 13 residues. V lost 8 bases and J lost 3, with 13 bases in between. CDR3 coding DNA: TGTGCCAGCGCCGGGACTGTGAAAGAGACCCAGTACTTC. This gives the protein CASAGTVKETQYF.

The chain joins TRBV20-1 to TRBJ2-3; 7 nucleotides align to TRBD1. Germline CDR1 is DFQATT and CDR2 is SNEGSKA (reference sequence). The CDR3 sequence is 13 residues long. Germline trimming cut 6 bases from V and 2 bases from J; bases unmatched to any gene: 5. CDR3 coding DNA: TGCAGTGCCAGGGGACAGAACACAGATACGCAGTATTTT. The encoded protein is CSARGQNTDTQYF.

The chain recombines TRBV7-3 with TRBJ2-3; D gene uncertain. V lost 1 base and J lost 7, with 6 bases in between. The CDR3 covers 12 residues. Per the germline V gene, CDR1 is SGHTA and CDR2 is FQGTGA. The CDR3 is CASSLNGNTQYF. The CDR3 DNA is TGTGCCAGCAGCTTAAATGGAAATACGCAGTATTTT.

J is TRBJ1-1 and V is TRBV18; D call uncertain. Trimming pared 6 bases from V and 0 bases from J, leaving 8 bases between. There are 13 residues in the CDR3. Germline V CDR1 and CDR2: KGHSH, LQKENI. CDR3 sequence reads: CASSEDVNTEAFF. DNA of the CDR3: TGTGCCAGCTCTGAGGACGTGAACACTGAAGCTTTCTTT.

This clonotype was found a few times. Here the CDR3 DNA reads TGTGCCAGCAGGGAGGGGGGTCAGCCCCAGCATTTT. Amino acids: CASREGGQPQHF. The rearrangement links TRBV2 to TRBJ1-5; TRBD1 is a possible D gene (6 bases). V lost 6 bases and J lost 6, with 9 bases in between. Looked up from germline, CDR1 is SNHLY and CDR2 is FYNNEI. This CDR3 has 12 amino acids.

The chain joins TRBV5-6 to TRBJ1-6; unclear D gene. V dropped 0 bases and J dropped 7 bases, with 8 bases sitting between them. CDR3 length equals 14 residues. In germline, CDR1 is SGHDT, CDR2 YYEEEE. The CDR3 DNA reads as TGTGCCAGCAGCTTGGGGTTGTGGAATTCACCCCTCCACTTT. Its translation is CASSLGLWNSPLHF.

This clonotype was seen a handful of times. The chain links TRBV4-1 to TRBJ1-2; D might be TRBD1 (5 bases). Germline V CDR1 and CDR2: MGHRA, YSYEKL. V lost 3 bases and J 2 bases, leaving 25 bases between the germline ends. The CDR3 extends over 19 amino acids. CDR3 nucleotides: TGCGCCAGCAGCCAGGGGGGTGGCAGGGCTGAAGAGAGAAACTATGGCTACACCTTC. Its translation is CASSQGGGRAEERNYGYTF.

The CDR3 spells CASSPGAVSDNEQFF. CDR3 DNA: TGTGCCAGCTCACCGGGAGCGGTTTCGGACAATGAGCAGTTCTTC. The V call is TRBV18, the J call TRBJ2-1; tentatively, D is TRBD2 (5 bases). Germline V gene data show CDR1 as KGHSH and CDR2 as LQKENI. V shed 3 bases and J shed 5 bases, with 14 bases lying between them. The CDR3 is 15 residues long.

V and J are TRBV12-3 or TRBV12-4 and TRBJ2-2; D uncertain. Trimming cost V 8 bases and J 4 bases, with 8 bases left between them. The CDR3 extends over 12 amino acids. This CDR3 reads CASGLGTGELFF. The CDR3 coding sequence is TGTGCCAGCGGGCTCGGCACCGGGGAGCTGTTTTTT.

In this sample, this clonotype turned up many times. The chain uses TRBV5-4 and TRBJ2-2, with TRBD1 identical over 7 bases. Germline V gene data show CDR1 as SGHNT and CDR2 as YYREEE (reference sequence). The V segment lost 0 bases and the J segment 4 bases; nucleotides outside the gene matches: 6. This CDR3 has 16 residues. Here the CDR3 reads CASSLEGARSTGELFF. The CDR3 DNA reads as TGTGCCAGCAGCTTGGAGGGGGCTCGAAGCACCGGGGAGCTGTTTTTT. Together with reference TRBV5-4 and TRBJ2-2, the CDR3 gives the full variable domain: ETGVTQSPTHLIKTRGQQVTLRCSSQSGHNTVSWYQQALGQGPQFIFQYYREEENGRGNFPPRFSGLQFPNYSSELNVNALELDDSALYLCASSLEGARSTGELFFGEGSRLTVL.

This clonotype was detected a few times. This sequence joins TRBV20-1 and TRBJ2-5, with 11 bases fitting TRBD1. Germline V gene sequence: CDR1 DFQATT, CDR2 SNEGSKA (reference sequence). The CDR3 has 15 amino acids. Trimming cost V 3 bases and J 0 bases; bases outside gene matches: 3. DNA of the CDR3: TGCAGTGCTAGGGGGGACAGGGGGAACCAAGAGACCCAGTACTTC. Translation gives CSARGDRGNQETQYF.

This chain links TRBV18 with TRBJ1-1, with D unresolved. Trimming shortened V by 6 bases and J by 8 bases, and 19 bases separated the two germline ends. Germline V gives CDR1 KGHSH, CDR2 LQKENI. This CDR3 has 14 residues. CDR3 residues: CASSLMEVTGEAFF. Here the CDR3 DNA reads TGTGCCAGCTCCCTGATGGAGGTGACGGGGGAAGCTTTCTTT.

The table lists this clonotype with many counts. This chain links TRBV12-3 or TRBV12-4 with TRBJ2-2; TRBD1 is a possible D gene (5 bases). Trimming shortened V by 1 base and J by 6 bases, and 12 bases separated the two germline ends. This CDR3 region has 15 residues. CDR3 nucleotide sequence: TGTGCCAGCAGTTTAGACTCGGCCAGGGCCGGGGAGCTGTTTTTT. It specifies CASSLDSARAGELFF.

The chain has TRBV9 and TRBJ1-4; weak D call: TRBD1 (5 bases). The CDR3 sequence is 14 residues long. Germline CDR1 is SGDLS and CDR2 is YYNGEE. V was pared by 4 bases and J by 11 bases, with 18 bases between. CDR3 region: CASSFRDGSGKLFF. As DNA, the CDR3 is TGTGCCAGCAGCTTCCGGGACGGATCCGGGAAACTGTTTTTT.

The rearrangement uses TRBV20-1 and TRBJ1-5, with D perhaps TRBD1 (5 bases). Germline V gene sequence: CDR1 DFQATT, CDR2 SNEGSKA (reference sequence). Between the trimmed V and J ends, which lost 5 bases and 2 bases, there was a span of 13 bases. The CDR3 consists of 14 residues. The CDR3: CSAEPGSGNQPQHF. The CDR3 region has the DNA TGCAGTGCTGAGCCAGGGTCTGGCAATCAGCCCCAGCATTTT.